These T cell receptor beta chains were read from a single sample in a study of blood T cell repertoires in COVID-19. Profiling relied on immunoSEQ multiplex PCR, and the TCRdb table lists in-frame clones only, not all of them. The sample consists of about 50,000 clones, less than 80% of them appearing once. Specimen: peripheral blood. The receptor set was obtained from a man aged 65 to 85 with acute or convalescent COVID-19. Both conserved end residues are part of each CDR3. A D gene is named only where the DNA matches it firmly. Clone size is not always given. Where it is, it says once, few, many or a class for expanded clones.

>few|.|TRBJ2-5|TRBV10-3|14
TGTGCCATCAGTGAGTCCGGAGGGAAAGAGACCCAGTACTTC
CAISESGGKETQYF
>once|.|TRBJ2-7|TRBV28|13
TGTGCCAGCAGTTTAGCCACCAGTTACGAGCAGTACTTC
CASSLATSYEQYF
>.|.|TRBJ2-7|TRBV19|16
TGTGCCAGTGGTAGTGGTTACAGCAGCTCATCCTACGAGCAGTACTTC
CASGSGYSSSSYEQYF
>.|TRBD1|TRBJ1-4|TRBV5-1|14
TGCGCCAGCAGCATACAGGGGAGAGATGAAAAACTGTTTTTT
CASSIQGRDEKLFF
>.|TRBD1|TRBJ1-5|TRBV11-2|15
TGTGCCAGCAGCTTAGATTTAGGGGGCGGTCAGCCCCAGCATTTT
CASSLDLGGGQPQHF
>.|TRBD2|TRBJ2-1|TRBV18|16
TGTGCCAGCTCACCGAGCGGGAGAAGCTCCTACAATGAGCAGTTCTTC
CASSPSGRSSYNEQFF
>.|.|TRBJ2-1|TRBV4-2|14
TGTGCCAGCAGCCAACCCCAGGGGCTAAATGAGCAGTTCTTC
CASSQPQGLNEQFF
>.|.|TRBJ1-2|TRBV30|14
TGTGCCTGGAGCCTACAGGGAAGATACTATGGCTACACCTTC
CAWSLQGRYYGYTF
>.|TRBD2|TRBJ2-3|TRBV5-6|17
TGTGCCAGCAGCTTGGGGGTTTCGTCTAGCGGGGGAGATACGCAGTATTTT
CASSLGVSSSGGDTQYF
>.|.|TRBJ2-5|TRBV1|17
TGCACCAGCAGCTTCTCACTAGCGGGGGCATTCCAAGAGACCCAGTACTTC
CTSSFSLAGAFQETQYF
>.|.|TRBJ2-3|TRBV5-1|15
TGCGCCAGCAGCAGTGAGGAGCGCCCCACAGATACGCAGTATTTT
CASSSEERPTDTQYF
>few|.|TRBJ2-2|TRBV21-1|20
TGTGCCAGCAGCAAAGCGCTCAGGGGACAGGGTAACCGGATTACCGGGGAGCTGTTTTTT
CASSKALRGQGNRITGELFF
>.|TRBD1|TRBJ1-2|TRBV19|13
TGTGCCAGTAGACAGGGGGCGGACGATGGCTACACCTTC
CASRQGADDGYTF
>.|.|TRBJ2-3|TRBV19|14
TGTGCCAGTCGAAAAAGTGCTGGGCAGGATACGCAGTATTTT
CASRKSAGQDTQYF
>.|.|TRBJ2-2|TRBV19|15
TGTGCCAGTAGTGCTGACAGAACGAACACCGGGGAGCTGTTTTTT
CASSADRTNTGELFF
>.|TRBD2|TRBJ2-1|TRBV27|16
TGTGCCAGCACCACATTAGCGGGACGATCCTACAATGAGCAGTTCTTC
CASTTLAGRSYNEQFF
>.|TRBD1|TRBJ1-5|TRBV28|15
TGTGCCAGCAGTCCGGACAGGGGCTCCAATCAGCCCCAGCATTTT
CASSPDRGSNQPQHF
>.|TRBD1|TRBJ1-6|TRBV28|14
TGTGCCAGCAGCCCGGCCCTGGGACAGTCACCCCTCCACTTT
CASSPALGQSPLHF
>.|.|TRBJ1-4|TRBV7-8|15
TGTGCCAGCAGCTCCCAGGGTGGGGTGAATGAAAAACTGTTTTTT
CASSSQGGVNEKLFF
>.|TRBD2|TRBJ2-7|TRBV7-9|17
TGTGCCAGCAGCTCCCCATCAGCGGGAGAGGGCTCCTACGAGCAGTACTTC
CASSSPSAGEGSYEQYF
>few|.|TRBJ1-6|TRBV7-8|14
TGTGCCAGCACCATCCAGCAGGGAAATTCACCCCTCCACTTT
CASTIQQGNSPLHF
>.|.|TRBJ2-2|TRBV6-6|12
TGTGCCAGCAGCCTCAACACCGGGGAGCTGTTTTTT
CASSLNTGELFF
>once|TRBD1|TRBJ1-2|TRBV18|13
TGTGCCAGCTTGGGGGACAGAAACTATGGCTACACCTTC
CASLGDRNYGYTF
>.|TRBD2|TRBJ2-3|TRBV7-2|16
TGTGCCAGCAGCTTCGGACTAGCGGGAGACCCAGATACGCAGTATTTT
CASSFGLAGDPDTQYF
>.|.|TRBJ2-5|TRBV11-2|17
TGTGCCAGCAGCTTAATTGTCACATTGGGTTTCGGGGAGACCCAGTACTTC
CASSLIVTLGFGETQYF
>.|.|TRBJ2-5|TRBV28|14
TGTGCCAGCAGCACGGCAGGGATACAAGAGACCCAGTACTTC
CASSTAGIQETQYF
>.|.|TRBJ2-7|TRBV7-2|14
TGTGCCAGCAGCTTAGCGGGTAGCGGCTACGAGCAGTACTTC
CASSLAGSGYEQYF
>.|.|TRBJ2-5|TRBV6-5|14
TGTGCCAGCAGTTACTCCCGCGGGTCGGAGACCCAGTACTTC
CASSYSRGSETQYF
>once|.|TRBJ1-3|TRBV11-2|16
TGTGCCAGCAGCCCCTGGCCTGGCCAAAGCGTGGACACCATATATTTT
CASSPWPGQSVDTIYF